One and the same sample provided the 21 T cell receptor beta chains below, sequenced in a study of T-cell reconstitution after alpha-beta-depleted transplantation in children. Unique molecular identifiers were used in preparing the TCRbeta library. TCRdb used MiXCR to reprocess the PCR reads, holding one entry per CDR3 protein. In the table there are around 600,000 distinct CDR3 sequences, 23% of which are singletons. The material was PBMCs, mostly from graft donor cells, obtained 360 days after TCRalphabeta/CD19-depleted stem cell transplant. All receptors come from a boy younger than two who had a stem cell transplant for acute myeloid leukemia, so the T cells may come from the graft donor.

This clonotype was detected a few times. The chain combines TRBV9 with TRBJ2-5, with 10 nucleotides matching TRBD2. The CDR3 is made up of 18 amino acids. Looked up from germline, CDR1 is SGDLS and CDR2 is YYNGEE. V trimming: 2 bases; J trimming: 1 base; junction bases outside the gene matches: 11. Here the CDR3 DNA reads TGTGCCAGCAGCGTTCACGGGACTAGCGAAATCGGCCAAGAGACCCAGTACTTC. Protein product: CASSVHGTSEIGQETQYF.

This CDR3 is CASSRGQGRDEQYF. DNA for the CDR3: TGTGCCAGCTCACGGGGACAGGGGAGGGACGAGCAGTACTTC. The chain couples TRBV18 to TRBJ2-7; TRBD1 aligns across 10 bases. This CDR3 is built from 14 residues. Germline CDR1 and CDR2: KGHSH and LQKENI. J lost 5 bases, V lost 4 bases, and 5 bases had no gene match.

The J gene is TRBJ2-1, the V gene TRBV2; 9 nucleotides agree with TRBD2. Germline V gene lookup returns CDR1 SNHLY and CDR2 FYNNEI. This CDR3 has 19 residues. The junction had 19 bases not matched to a gene; V was cut back by 10 bases and J by 0 bases. The CDR3 is CANSPALAGPTSSYNEQFF. The DNA for the CDR3 is TGTGCCAACTCGCCGGCCCTAGCGGGGCCTACAAGCTCCTACAATGAGCAGTTCTTC.

This clonotype was counted ten times or more. The V call is TRBV5-1, the J call TRBJ2-5, with D maybe TRBD2 (6 bases). The V gene's germline CDR1 is SGHRS and CDR2 YFSETQ. The CDR3 covers 16 residues. The V end lost 0 bases, the J end lost 2 bases, and 14 bases lay between the germline ends. The DNA of the CDR3 is TGCGCCAGCAGCTTGGGTGTGGGGACTTTACAAGAGACCCAGTACTTC. Encoded protein: CASSLGVGTLQETQYF.

In this sample, this clonotype turned up many times. V gene TRBV12-3 or TRBV12-4 combines with J gene TRBJ2-3; TRBD2 might be the D (6 bases). The CDR3 loop spans 15 amino acids. V was pared by 6 bases and J by 4 bases, with 17 bases between. CDR3 sequence: CASRHGTLLADTQYF. Here the CDR3 DNA reads TGTGCCAGCAGACACGGGACTCTCCTAGCAGATACGCAGTATTTT.

This clonotype was seen only once. The V and J genes are TRBV2 and TRBJ2-5, with D possibly being TRBD2 (5 bases). CDR1 and CDR2 (germline): SNHLY, FYNNEI. The length of the CDR3 is 13 residues. Trimming stripped 3 bases from V and 7 bases from J, with 12 bases between. CDR3: CASSETNYGTQYF. The CDR3 DNA reads TGTGCCAGCAGTGAGACTAACTACGGGACCCAGTACTTC.

The V gene is TRBV7-3, the J gene TRBJ2-5; D unclear. The V end lost 8 bases, the J end lost 4 bases, and 14 bases lay between the germline ends. The V gene's germline CDR1 is SGHTA and CDR2 FQGTGA. This CDR3 contains 13 residues. CDR3 sequence: CASGMWSGETQYF. DNA of the CDR3: TGTGCCAGCGGTATGTGGAGTGGAGAGACCCAGTACTTC.

This clonotype was seen a handful of times. This chain links TRBV13 with TRBJ2-1; the D gene is possibly TRBD1 (5 bases). Germline-derived CDR1 and CDR2 are PRHDT and FYEKMQ (reference sequence). The V and J ends lost 4 bases and 10 bases respectively, with 11 bases between them. This CDR3 is built from 12 residues. The CDR3 loop reads CASSSGYDEQFF. For the CDR3, the DNA is TGTGCCAGCAGCTCAGGGTACGACGAGCAGTTCTTC.

V and J are TRBV7-6 and TRBJ1-1; 9 bases agree with TRBD1. Germline V CDR1 and CDR2: SGHVS, FNYEAQ. The J segment lost 3 bases and the V segment lost 3 bases, leaving 17 bases of the junction unmatched. The CDR3 totals 19 residues. This chain's CDR3 is CASSFPKPKTGGPDTEAFF. Here the CDR3 DNA reads TGTGCCAGCAGCTTCCCAAAACCCAAAACAGGGGGCCCGGACACTGAAGCTTTCTTT.

V is TRBV6-1 and J is TRBJ2-1; the match to TRBD1 covers 9 bases. Germline V gene lookup returns CDR1 MNHNS and CDR2 SASEGT. This CDR3 has 15 amino acids. Germline trimming cut 6 bases from V and 4 bases from J; bases unmatched to any gene: 7. In nucleotides, the CDR3 is TGTGCCAGCAGGCGAGGACAGGGGACATACAATGAGCAGTTCTTC. Its protein is CASRRGQGTYNEQFF.

The rearrangement uses TRBV6-5 and TRBJ2-6; D unresolved. Germline V lookup: CDR1 MNHEY, CDR2 SVGAGI. The V end lost 1 base, the J end lost 2 bases, and 12 bases lay between the germline ends. The CDR3 runs to 17 residues. The CDR3 DNA reads as TGTGCCAGCAGTTACTTATCAACACGGACTGGGGCCAACGTCCTGACTTTC. This gives the protein CASSYLSTRTGANVLTF.

This clonotype was observed at least ten times. The CDR3: CASSLAGGNNEQFF. The CDR3 nucleotides are TGTGCCAGCAGCTTAGCGGGGGGTAACAATGAGCAGTTCTTC. V is TRBV7-2 and J is TRBJ2-1, with D maybe TRBD2 (6 bases). The V end lost 0 bases, the J end lost 5 bases, and 8 bases lay between the germline ends. CDR1 SGHTA and CDR2 FQGNSA come from the germline V gene. The CDR3 length is 14 residues.

This clonotype has more than one count but fewer than ten. The chain recombines TRBV20-1 with TRBJ1-1; no clear D. Germline V gene data show CDR1 as DFQATT and CDR2 as SNEGSKA (reference sequence). This CDR3 has 13 residues. The V and J ends lost 3 bases and 2 bases respectively, with 10 bases between them. The chain's CDR3 is CSASRLGNTEAFF. CDR3 DNA sequence: TGCAGTGCTAGTCGTTTGGGTAACACTGAAGCTTTCTTT.

The sample holds many counts of this clonotype. The gene calls are TRBV27 and TRBJ2-5, with D maybe TRBD1 (6 bases). Germline V CDR1 and CDR2: MNHEY, SMNVEV (reference sequence). Trimming removed 6 bases at V and 5 bases at J, with 13 bases between. The CDR3 covers 13 residues. CDR3 protein: CASSADRRETQYF. The DNA for the CDR3 is TGTGCCAGCAGCGCGGACAGAAGGGAGACCCAGTACTTC.

The chain combines TRBV14 with TRBJ2-3; D is unclear. The length of the CDR3 is 14 residues. The ends were cut back, 0 bases at V and 7 bases at J, with 11 bases in the middle. Germline CDR1 SGHDN, CDR2 FVKESK. CDR3 DNA: TGTGCCAGCAGCCAAGATCGCAGGACCTATACGCAGTATTTT. Protein: CASSQDRRTYTQYF.

This clonotype was counted only a few times. The chain couples TRBV20-1 to TRBJ1-4; 8 bases map to TRBD1. V was clipped by 0 bases and J by 5 bases; unmatched bases: 2. This CDR3 region has 14 residues. Germline V gene lookup returns CDR1 DFQATT and CDR2 SNEGSKA (reference sequence). In DNA, the CDR3 is TGCAGTGCTAGAGACAGGACAGGGAATGAAAAACTGTTTTTT. It translates to CSARDRTGNEKLFF.

This clonotype was counted a few times. The rearrangement links TRBV6-5 to TRBJ2-7, with D unclear. The V gene lost 7 bases and the J gene lost 4 bases, with 20 bases spanning the gap. The germline CDR1 and CDR2 sequences are MNHEY and SVGAGI. This CDR3 contains 15 residues. The CDR3 DNA reads as TGTGCCAGCACTCCCGCCCGGTCGGGCTTATACGAGCAGTACTTC. It translates to CASTPARSGLYEQYF.

V usage is TRBV11-2 and J usage is TRBJ2-1; TRBD2 aligns across 12 bases. This CDR3 has 19 residues. CDR1 SGHAT and CDR2 FQNNGV come from the germline V gene. Trimming at V came to 1 base and at J to 0 bases, leaving 7 bases not matched to a gene. CDR3 in DNA: TGTGCCAGCAGCTTAGGAAGGACTAGCGGGGCGAGCTCCTACAATGAGCAGTTCTTC. Translated, it gives CASSLGRTSGASSYNEQFF.

This clonotype was seen only a few times. V and J are TRBV20-1 and TRBJ2-3; no firm D call. V dropped 6 bases and J dropped 4 bases, with 17 bases sitting between them. The CDR3 has 14 residues. Germline V CDR1 and CDR2: DFQATT, SNEGSKA (reference sequence). The CDR3 sequence is CSARRVAGSDTQYF. CDR3 bases: TGCAGTGCCAGAAGAGTAGCTGGCTCAGATACGCAGTATTTT.

This clonotype appeared many times. The chain is built from TRBV7-9 and TRBJ2-5; perhaps D is TRBD1 or TRBD2 (5 bases each). V lost 2 bases and J 0 bases, leaving 10 bases between the germline ends. Germline assignment: CDR1 SEHNR and CDR2 FQNEAQ (reference sequence). The CDR3 covers 15 residues. Here the CDR3 DNA reads TGTGCCAGCAGCTTAATCCCGGGACACCAAGAGACCCAGTACTTC. Its translation is CASSLIPGHQETQYF. Using reference TRBV7-9 and TRBJ2-5 for the parts outside the CDR3, the full variable domain is DTGVSQNPRHKITKRGQNVTFRCDPISEHNRLYWYRQTLGQGPEFLTYFQNEAQLEKSRLLSDRFSAERPKGSFSTLEIQRTEQGDSAMYLCASSLIPGHQETQYFGPGTRLLVL.

In this sample, this clonotype turned up a few times. The chain uses TRBV5-1 and TRBJ2-7; no definite D call. Trimming shortened V by 4 bases and J by 4 bases, and 15 bases separated the two germline ends. The germline V gene has CDR1 SGHRS and CDR2 YFSETQ. This CDR3 is 14 amino acids long. The CDR3 region is CASSHDGVNYEQYV. CDR3 coding DNA: TGCGCCAGCAGCCATGATGGGGTCAATTACGAGCAGTACGTC.